The clone carrying this T cell receptor (beta chain) was counted between two and nine times. Repertoires were generated with immunoSEQ multiplex PCR, while TCRdb's copy carries only in-frame clones and drops some. The sample lists nearly 350,000 clones, around nine tenths seen once, with around 7.9% in the top ten. Losses at the gene ends were 1 base for V and 11 bases for J; bases not matched to a gene: 17. Germline loops: CDR1 MNHNS, CDR2 SASEGT. The CDR3 sequence is 17 residues long. This entry belongs to a study of blood T cell repertoires in COVID-19. Study background: Sample material is recorded as cDNA or gDNA derived from T cells, B-cell-depleted T cells, or PBMCs.

Material: peripheral blood. This rearrangement joins TRBV6-1 to TRBJ1-5; 7 nucleotides match TRBD1. This TCR came from a woman aged 70-85 years with COVID-19, enrolled during active disease. CDR3 bases: TGTGCCAGCAGTGAAGGTTTTGGACAGGCCCTATCAGCGTCCCAGCATTTT. The encoded protein is CASSEGFGQALSASQHF.